The next 21 T cell receptor beta chains were all read from a single sample in a study of T cells in Graves' hyperthyroidism and ophthalmopathy (dated by TCRdb to between 2017 and 2020). Receptors were amplified or captured by multiplex PCR. Sequencing took place on an Illumina HiSeq 2000. Amplification of TCR beta CDR3 regions was carried out from RNA transcripts. A first-round RT-PCR of the TCR CDR3 used the HTBI primer set with the Qiagen OneStep RT-PCR kit. In TCRdb, the public reads were trimmed at Q25 with fastp and aligned with MiXCR, with productive beta chains retained. Each record represents a unique CDR3 protein, reported with the most common genes and DNA among its rows. The table for this sample lists some 500,000 distinct CDR3 sequences; about 15% of them were counted only once. The ten largest clones represent 15% to 20% of the sample. The sequencing sample was made of blood. Receptors were obtained from a woman aged 18-29 years with Graves' hyperthyroidism.

CDR3 amino acids: CASSLGMGSDEQYV. DNA for the CDR3: TGTGCCAGCAGCTTAGGAATGGGGTCGGACGAGCAGTACGTC. The rearrangement uses TRBV7-9 and TRBJ2-7; D unresolved. The CDR3 is made up of 14 amino acids. Deletions cut 1 base from V and 5 bases from J, with 12 bases between. Per the germline V gene, CDR1 is SEHNR and CDR2 is FQNEAQ (reference sequence).

This clonotype was seen at least ten times. The DNA of the CDR3 is TGTGCCAGCAGTCCGGGGACTAGTGACAATGAGCAGTTCTTC. It codes for CASSPGTSDNEQFF. The chain has TRBV12-3 or TRBV12-4 and TRBJ2-1; 8 bases fit TRBD2. Losses at the gene ends were 5 bases for V and 5 bases for J; bases not matched to a gene: 5. This CDR3 spans 14 amino acids.

This clonotype showed up many times. V usage is TRBV24-1 and J usage is TRBJ2-1, with 12 bases matching TRBD1. Germline CDR1 KGHDR, CDR2 SFDVKD. V gave up 4 bases and J gave up 7 bases; unmatched junction bases: 4. The CDR3 has 15 residues. CDR3 nucleotide sequence: TGTGCCACCAGTGACGGGACAGGGGGCCGGAATGAGCAGTTCTTC. It codes for CATSDGTGGRNEQFF.

For the CDR3, the DNA is TGTGCCAGCAGCTCCCCGACAAGAGGCTACACCTTC. Translating it yields CASSSPTRGYTF. This chain links TRBV7-8 with TRBJ1-2; D uncertain. V was pared by 4 bases and J by 8 bases, with 11 bases between. The CDR3 is 12 amino acids. The germline CDR1 and CDR2 sequences are SGHVS and FQNEAQ. The full variable domain, its missing parts supplied by reference TRBV7-8 and TRBJ1-2, is GAGVSQSPRYKVAKRGQDVALRCDPISGHVSLFWYQQALGQGPEFLTYFQNEAQLDKSGLPSDRFFAERPEGSVSTLKIQRTQQEDSAVYLCASSSPTRGYTFGSGTRLTVV.

The chain recombines TRBV5-8 with TRBJ2-5; D is possibly TRBD1 (5 bases). The CDR3 sequence is 12 residues long. Trimming pared 7 bases from V and 2 bases from J, leaving 9 bases between. Per the germline V gene, CDR1 is SGHTS and CDR2 is YDEGEE. The CDR3 here is CASLRQQETQYF. The CDR3 region has the DNA TGTGCCAGCCTCCGACAGCAAGAGACCCAGTACTTC. The full variable domain, completed using reference TRBV5-8 and TRBJ2-5, is EAGVTQSPTHLIKTRGQQATLRCSPISGHTSVYWYQQALGLGLQFLLWYDEGEERNRGNFPPRFSGRQFPNYSSELNVNALELEDSALYLCASLRQQETQYFGPGTRLLVL.

The rearrangement uses TRBV12-3 or TRBV12-4 and TRBJ2-2; D is possibly TRBD2 (6 bases). Between the trimmed V and J ends, which lost 5 bases and 6 bases, there was a span of 13 bases. CDR3 length: 14 amino acids. The CDR3, as DNA: TGTGCCAGCAGTCGTCAAGGAGGGGCCGGGGAGCTGTTTTTT. It is translated as CASSRQGGAGELFF.

The sample holds many counts of this clonotype. This sequence joins TRBV5-1 and TRBJ1-1; a possible D gene is TRBD1 (5 bases). CDR1 SGHRS and CDR2 YFSETQ come from the germline V gene. Deletions cut 0 bases from V and 2 bases from J, with 11 bases between. The CDR3 spans 15 residues. The CDR3 DNA reads TGCGCCAGCAGCTTGGAGGCAGGGCGAAACACTGAAGCTTTCTTT. Protein: CASSLEAGRNTEAFF.

V is TRBV19 and J is TRBJ2-1, with TRBD2 matching 15 bases. After removal of 2 bases from V and 5 bases from J, the junction contained 4 bases not matched to a gene. Germline V gene sequence: CDR1 LNHDA, CDR2 SQIVND (reference sequence). The CDR3 totals 17 residues. The CDR3 here is CASSIPGLAGGNNEQFF. The CDR3 nucleotides read TGTGCCAGTAGTATACCGGGACTAGCGGGAGGTAACAATGAGCAGTTCTTC.

Of note for this clonotype: Relative to the germline gene, one junction end is altered; a read error may explain this. The genes are TRBV19 and TRBJ2-2; TRBD2 matches at 12 bases. The CDR3 is made up of 15 amino acids. Per the germline V gene, CDR1 is LNHDA and CDR2 is SQIVND (reference sequence). As DNA, the CDR3 is TGTGCCAGTAGGGGACTAGCGGGTGACACCGGGGTGCTGTTTTTT. It is translated as CASRGLAGDTGVLFF. Full variable domain (outside the CDR3, taken from reference TRBV19 and TRBJ2-2): DGGITQSPKYLFRKEGQNVTLSCEQNLNHDAMYWYRQDPGQGLRLIYYSQIVNDFQKGDIAEGYSVSREKKESFPLTVTSAQKNPTAFYLCASRGLAGDTGVLFFGEGSRLTVL.

This clonotype was seen a few times. The chain carries TRBV6-1 and TRBJ2-7; TRBD2 matches at 7 bases. This CDR3 spans 14 amino acids. Per germline, CDR1 MNHNS and CDR2 SASEGT. With 5 bases clipped from V and 4 bases from J, the junction kept 8 bases outside the gene matches. The chain's CDR3 is CASSRASGIYEQYF. The CDR3 DNA follows: TGTGCCAGCAGTCGAGCTAGCGGCATATACGAGCAGTACTTC.

This clonotype was seen repeatedly, ten times or more. This chain joins TRBV5-1 and TRBJ1-1; D is possibly TRBD1 (6 bases). Trimming left V 4 bases short and J 3 bases short, with 10 bases between. This CDR3 is built from 13 residues. Per the germline V gene, CDR1 is SGHRS and CDR2 is YFSETQ. The CDR3 here is CASSQRTDTEAFF. In DNA, the CDR3 is TGCGCCAGCAGCCAAAGGACAGACACTGAAGCTTTCTTT.

In its sample, this clonotype was seen many times. This rearrangement joins TRBV12-3 or TRBV12-4 to TRBJ2-7; 7 nucleotides line up with TRBD1. This CDR3 contains 13 residues. Germline trimming cut 3 bases from V and 3 bases from J; bases unmatched to any gene: 2. CDR3 bases: TGTGCCAGCAGTTTTGGGGACAGCTACGAGCAGTACGTC. Translating it yields CASSFGDSYEQYV.

This clonotype has ten or more counts. The chain couples TRBV3-1 to TRBJ2-5, with unresolved D. The length of the CDR3 is 14 residues. V dropped 3 bases and J dropped 6 bases, with 14 bases sitting between them. Germline V gene lookup returns CDR1 LGHDT and CDR2 YNNKEL (reference sequence). The CDR3 here is CASSHNLGSKTQYF. The CDR3 coding sequence is TGTGCCAGCAGCCACAATTTAGGCTCGAAGACCCAGTACTTC.

V and J are TRBV19 and TRBJ1-5; D ambiguous. The CDR3 is 13 residues long. Trimming removed 6 bases from V and 0 bases from J, with 6 bases in between. CDR1 and CDR2 from the germline V gene are LNHDA and SQIVND (reference sequence). The CDR3 here is CASRRASNQPQHF. CDR3 sequence (DNA): TGTGCCAGTAGAAGGGCTAGCAATCAGCCCCAGCATTTT.

This clonotype was picked up a small number of times. The rearrangement joins TRBV10-1 to TRBJ2-1, with 8 bases aligning to TRBD2. This CDR3 comprises 15 residues. The V gene's germline CDR1 is WNHNN and CDR2 SYGVQD (reference sequence). The ends lost 2 bases at V and 7 bases at J; junction bases unmatched: 7. The CDR3 region is CASSEVGLGGNEQFF. In nucleotides, the CDR3 is TGCGCCAGCAGTGAGGTGGGACTAGGGGGGAATGAGCAGTTCTTC.

The chain employs TRBV5-1 and TRBJ1-6; D is possibly TRBD1 (5 bases). This CDR3 comprises 19 residues. Trimming took 0 bases from V and 0 from J, leaving 16 bases between them. Looked up from germline, CDR1 is SGHRS and CDR2 is YFSETQ. The CDR3 loop reads CASSLGGLGQGSYNSPLHF. CDR3 nucleotides: TGCGCCAGCAGCTTGGGGGGACTCGGTCAAGGCTCCTATAATTCACCCCTCCACTTT.

This clonotype was seen more than once but under ten times. The rearrangement joins TRBV20-1 to TRBJ2-3; 10 positions match TRBD2. The V gene's germline CDR1 is DFQATT and CDR2 SNEGSKA (reference sequence). V lost 0 bases and J lost 1; bases outside the gene matches: 16. The CDR3 has 20 amino acids. The CDR3 loop reads CSARESWLAGDWVGTDTQYF. The DNA of the CDR3 is TGCAGTGCTAGAGAGAGTTGGCTAGCGGGAGACTGGGTGGGCACAGATACGCAGTATTTT.

The table lists this clonotype with a few counts. The genes are TRBV5-1 and TRBJ1-2; 7 bases are a match to TRBD1. CDR1 is SGHRS and CDR2 is YFSETQ in the germline V gene. V shed 4 bases and J 8 bases; nucleotides not matched to a gene: 17. The CDR3 contains 16 residues. CDR3 loop: CASSPPNDRARGGYTF. The CDR3 nucleotides read TGCGCCAGCAGCCCTCCCAACGACAGGGCCCGAGGGGGCTACACCTTC.

The V gene is TRBV3-1, the J gene TRBJ2-7, with TRBD2 matching over 12 bases. V dropped 5 bases and J dropped 4; count of bases not matched to a gene: 12. The CDR3 covers 17 residues. Germline V CDR1 and CDR2: LGHDT, YNNKEL (reference sequence). The CDR3 loop reads CASSTPGLAGRMYEQYF. Written as DNA, the CDR3 is TGTGCCAGCAGCACTCCGGGACTAGCGGGCCGGATGTACGAGCAGTACTTC.

This clonotype was seen at least ten times. The chain combines TRBV11-2 with TRBJ1-2; no reliable D call. The CDR3 length is 14 residues. The V gene lost 1 base and the J gene lost 4 bases, with 10 bases spanning the gap. Germline CDR1 is SGHAT and CDR2 is FQNNGV. CDR3 nucleotide sequence: TGTGCCAGCAGCTTAGCCGGACGGAGCTATGGCTACACCTTC. Translation gives CASSLAGRSYGYTF.

This clonotype was found many times. This chain links TRBV7-9 with TRBJ2-7; D unresolved. The CDR3 has 12 amino acids. CDR1 and CDR2 from the germline V gene are SEHNR and FQNEAQ (reference sequence). V was shortened by 4 bases and J by 4 bases, with 8 bases between the two germline ends. The CDR3 DNA is TGTGCCAGCAGCTCGACACCTTACGAGCAGTACGTC. Translated, it gives CASSSTPYEQYV.